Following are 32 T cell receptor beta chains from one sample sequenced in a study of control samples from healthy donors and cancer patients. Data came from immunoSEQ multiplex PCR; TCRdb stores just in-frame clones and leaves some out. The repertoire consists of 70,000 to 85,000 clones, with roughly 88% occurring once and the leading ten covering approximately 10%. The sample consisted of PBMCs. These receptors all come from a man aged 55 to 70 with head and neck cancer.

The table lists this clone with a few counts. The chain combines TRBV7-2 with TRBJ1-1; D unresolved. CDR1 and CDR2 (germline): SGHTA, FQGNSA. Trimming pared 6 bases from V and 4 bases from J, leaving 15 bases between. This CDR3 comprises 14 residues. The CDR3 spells CASRKRGSSTEAFF. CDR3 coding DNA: TGTGCCAGCAGAAAACGAGGTTCGAGCACTGAAGCTTTCTTT.

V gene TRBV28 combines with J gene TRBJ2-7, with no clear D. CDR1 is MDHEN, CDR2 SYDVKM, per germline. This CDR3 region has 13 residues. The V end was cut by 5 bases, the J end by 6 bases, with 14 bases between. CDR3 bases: TGTGCCAGCAGTCCCCCCCCTGGGTCCGAGCAGTACTTC. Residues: CASSPPPGSEQYF.

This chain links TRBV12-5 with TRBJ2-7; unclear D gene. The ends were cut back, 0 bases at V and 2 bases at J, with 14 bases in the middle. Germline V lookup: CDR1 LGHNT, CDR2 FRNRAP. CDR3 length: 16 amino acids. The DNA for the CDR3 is TGTGCTAGTGGTTTGGTTGTCGGCTCGTTCCCCTACGAGCAGTACTTC. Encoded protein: CASGLVVGSFPYEQYF.

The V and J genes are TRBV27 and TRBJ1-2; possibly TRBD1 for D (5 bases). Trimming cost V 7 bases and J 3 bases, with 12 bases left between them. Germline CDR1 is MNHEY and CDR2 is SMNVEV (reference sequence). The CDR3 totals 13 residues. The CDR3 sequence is CASTTVGDYGYTF. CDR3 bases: TGTGCCAGCACCACCGTGGGGGACTATGGCTACACCTTC.

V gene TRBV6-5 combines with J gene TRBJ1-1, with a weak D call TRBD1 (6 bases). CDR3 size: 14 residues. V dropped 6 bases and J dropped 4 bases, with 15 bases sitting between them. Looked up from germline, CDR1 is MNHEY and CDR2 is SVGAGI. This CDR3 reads CASRPGQLSTEAFF. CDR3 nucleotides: TGTGCCAGCAGACCCGGACAGTTAAGCACTGAAGCTTTCTTT.

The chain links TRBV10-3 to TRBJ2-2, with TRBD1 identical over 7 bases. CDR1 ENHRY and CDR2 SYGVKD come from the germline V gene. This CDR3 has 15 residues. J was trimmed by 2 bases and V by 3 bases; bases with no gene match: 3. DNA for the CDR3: TGTGCCATCAGTGAAAGGGGGCGAAACACCGGGGAGCTGTTTTTT. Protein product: CAISERGRNTGELFF.

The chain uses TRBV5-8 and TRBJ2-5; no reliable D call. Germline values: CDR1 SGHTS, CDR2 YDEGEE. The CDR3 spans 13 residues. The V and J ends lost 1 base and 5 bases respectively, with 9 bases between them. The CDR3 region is CASSLRLKETQYF. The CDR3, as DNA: TGTGCCAGCAGCTTGCGGTTGAAGGAGACCCAGTACTTC.

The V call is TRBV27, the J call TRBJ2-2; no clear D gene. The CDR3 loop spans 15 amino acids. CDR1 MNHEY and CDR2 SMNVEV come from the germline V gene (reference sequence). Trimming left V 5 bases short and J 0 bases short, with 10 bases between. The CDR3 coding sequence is TGTGCCAGCAGTCCTAATGGGGCGAACACCGGGGAGCTGTTTTTT. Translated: CASSPNGANTGELFF.

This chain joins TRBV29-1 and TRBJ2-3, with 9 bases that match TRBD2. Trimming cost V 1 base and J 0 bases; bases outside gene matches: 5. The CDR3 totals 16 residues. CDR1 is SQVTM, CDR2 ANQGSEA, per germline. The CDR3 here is CSVEGVAGASTDTQYF. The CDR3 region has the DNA TGCAGCGTTGAAGGGGTAGCGGGGGCTAGCACAGATACGCAGTATTTT.

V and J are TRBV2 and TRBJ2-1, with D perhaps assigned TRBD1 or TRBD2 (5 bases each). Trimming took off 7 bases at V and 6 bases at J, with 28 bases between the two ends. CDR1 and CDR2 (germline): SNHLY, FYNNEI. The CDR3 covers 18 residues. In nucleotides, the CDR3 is TGTGCCAGCAAATCCCCCATTCTCACGGGACCCGCGGCCAATGAGCAGTTCTTC. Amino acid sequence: CASKSPILTGPAANEQFF.

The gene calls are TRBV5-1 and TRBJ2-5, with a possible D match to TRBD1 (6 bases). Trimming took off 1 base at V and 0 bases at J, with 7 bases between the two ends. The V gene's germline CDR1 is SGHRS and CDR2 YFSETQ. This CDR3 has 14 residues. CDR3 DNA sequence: TGCGCCAGCAGCTTGACAGGGTACCAAGAGACCCAGTACTTC. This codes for CASSLTGYQETQYF.

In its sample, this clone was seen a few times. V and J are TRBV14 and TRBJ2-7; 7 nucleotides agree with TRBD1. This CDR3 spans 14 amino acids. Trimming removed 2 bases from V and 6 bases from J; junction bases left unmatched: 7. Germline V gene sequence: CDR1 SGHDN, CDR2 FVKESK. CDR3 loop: CASSQSLTGVEQYF. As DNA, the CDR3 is TGTGCCAGCAGCCAAAGCCTTACAGGGGTCGAGCAGTACTTC.

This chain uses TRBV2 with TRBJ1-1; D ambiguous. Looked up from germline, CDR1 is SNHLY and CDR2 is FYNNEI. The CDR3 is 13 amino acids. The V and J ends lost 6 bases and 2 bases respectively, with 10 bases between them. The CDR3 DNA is TGTGCCAGCAGGGCCGAAATAAACACTGAAGCTTTCTTT. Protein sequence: CASRAEINTEAFF.

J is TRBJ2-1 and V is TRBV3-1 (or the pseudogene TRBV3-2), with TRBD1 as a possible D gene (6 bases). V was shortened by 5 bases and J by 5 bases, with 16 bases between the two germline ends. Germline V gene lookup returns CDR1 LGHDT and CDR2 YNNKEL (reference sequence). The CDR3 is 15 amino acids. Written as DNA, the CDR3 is TGTGCCAGCAGCACCGACACAGGGCGTCACAATGAGCAGTTCTTC. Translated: CASSTDTGRHNEQFF.

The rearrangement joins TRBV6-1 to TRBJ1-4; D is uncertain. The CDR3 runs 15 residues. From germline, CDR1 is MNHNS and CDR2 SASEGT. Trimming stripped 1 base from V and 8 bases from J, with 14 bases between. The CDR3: CASSEGGLRGEKLFF. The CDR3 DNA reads TGTGCCAGCAGTGAAGGAGGACTCCGAGGCGAAAAACTGTTTTTT.

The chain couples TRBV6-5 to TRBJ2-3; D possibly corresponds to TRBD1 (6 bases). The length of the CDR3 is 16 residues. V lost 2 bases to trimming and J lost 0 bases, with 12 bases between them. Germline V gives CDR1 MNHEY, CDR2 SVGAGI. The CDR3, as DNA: TGTGCCAGCAGTTACCAACTGGGACACAGCACAGATACGCAGTATTTT. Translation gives CASSYQLGHSTDTQYF.

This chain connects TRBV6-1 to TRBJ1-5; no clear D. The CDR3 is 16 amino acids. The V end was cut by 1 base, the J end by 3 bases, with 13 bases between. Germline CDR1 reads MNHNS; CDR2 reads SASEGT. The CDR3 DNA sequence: TGTGCCAGCAGTGAAGAAGGGTTTTGGTTCAATCAGCCCCAGCATTTT. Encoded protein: CASSEEGFWFNQPQHF.

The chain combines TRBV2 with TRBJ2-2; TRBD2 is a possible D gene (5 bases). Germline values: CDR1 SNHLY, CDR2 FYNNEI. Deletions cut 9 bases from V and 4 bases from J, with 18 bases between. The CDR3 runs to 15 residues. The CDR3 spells CARGTGGLFTGELFF. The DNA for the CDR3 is TGTGCCAGGGGTACGGGCGGACTCTTCACCGGGGAGCTGTTTTTT.

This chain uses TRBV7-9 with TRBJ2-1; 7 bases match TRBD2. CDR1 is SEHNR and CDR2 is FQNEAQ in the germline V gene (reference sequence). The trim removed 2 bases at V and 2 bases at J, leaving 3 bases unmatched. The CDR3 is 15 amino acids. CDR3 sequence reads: CASSLRAGAYNEQFF. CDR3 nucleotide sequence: TGTGCCAGCAGCTTACGTGCGGGAGCCTACAATGAGCAGTTCTTC.

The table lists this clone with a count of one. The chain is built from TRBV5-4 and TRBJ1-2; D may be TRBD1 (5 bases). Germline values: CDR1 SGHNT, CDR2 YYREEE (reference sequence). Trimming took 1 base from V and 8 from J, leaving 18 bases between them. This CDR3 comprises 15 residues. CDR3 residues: CASSLSLDSGGGYTF. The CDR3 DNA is TGTGCCAGCAGCTTGTCGTTAGACTCTGGGGGGGGCTACACCTTC.

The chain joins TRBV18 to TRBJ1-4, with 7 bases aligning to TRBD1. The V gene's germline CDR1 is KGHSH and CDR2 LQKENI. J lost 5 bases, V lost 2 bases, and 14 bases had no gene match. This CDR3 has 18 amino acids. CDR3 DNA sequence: TGTGCCAGCTCACCAGACAGGGCCCTCGCCGCCATAAATGAAAAACTGTTTTTT. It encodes CASSPDRALAAINEKLFF.

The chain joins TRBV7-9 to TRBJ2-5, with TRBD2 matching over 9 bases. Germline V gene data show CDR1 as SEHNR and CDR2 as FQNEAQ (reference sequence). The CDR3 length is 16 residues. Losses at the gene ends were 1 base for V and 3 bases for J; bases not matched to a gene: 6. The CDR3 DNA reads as TGTGCCAGCAGCTTAGGAGGCCTAGCGGGGAAAGAGACCCAGTACTTC. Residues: CASSLGGLAGKETQYF.

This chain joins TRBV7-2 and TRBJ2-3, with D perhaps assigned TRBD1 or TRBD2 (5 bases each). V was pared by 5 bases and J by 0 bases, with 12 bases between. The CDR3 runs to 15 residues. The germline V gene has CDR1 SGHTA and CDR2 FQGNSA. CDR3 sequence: CASSRDVASTDTQYF. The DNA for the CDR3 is TGTGCCAGCAGCCGGGACGTAGCTAGCACAGATACGCAGTATTTT.

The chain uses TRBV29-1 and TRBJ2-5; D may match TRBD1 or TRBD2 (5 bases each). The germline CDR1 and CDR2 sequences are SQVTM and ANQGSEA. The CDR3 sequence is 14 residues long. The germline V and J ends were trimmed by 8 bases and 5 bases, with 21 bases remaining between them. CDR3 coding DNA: TGCAGCCTATCCCCCGGGGCCGGATCGGAGACCCAGTACTTC. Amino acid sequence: CSLSPGAGSETQYF.

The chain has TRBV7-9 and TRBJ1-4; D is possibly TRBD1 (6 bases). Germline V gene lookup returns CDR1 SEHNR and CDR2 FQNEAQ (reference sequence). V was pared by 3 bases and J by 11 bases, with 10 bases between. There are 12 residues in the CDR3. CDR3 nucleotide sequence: TGTGCCAGCAGCTTGACAGGACGTAAACTGTTTTTT. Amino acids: CASSLTGRKLFF.

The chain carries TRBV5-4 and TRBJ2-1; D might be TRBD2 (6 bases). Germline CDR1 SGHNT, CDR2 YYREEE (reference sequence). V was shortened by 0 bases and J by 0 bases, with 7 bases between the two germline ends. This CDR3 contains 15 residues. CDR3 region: CASSLGLGSYNEQFF. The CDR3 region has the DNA TGTGCCAGCAGCTTGGGACTAGGCTCCTACAATGAGCAGTTCTTC.

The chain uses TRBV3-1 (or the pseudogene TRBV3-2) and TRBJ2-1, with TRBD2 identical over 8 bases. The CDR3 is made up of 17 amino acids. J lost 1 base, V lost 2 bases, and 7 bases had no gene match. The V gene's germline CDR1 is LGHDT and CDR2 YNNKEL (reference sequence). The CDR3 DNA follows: TGTGCCAGCAGCCAATTCGGAACTAGCGGATCCTACAATGAGCAGTTCTTC. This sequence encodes CASSQFGTSGSYNEQFF.

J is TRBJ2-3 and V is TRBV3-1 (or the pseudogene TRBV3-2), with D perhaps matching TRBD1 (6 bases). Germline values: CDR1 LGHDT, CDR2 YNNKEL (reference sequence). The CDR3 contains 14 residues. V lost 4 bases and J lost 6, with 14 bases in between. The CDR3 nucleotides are TGTGCCAGCAGCCCCCCGACAGGTCCTGATACGCAGTATTTT. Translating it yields CASSPPTGPDTQYF.

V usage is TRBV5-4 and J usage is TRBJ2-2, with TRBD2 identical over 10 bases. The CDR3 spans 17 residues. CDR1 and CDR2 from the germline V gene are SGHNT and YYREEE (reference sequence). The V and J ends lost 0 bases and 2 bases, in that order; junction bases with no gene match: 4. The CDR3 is CASSLARLAGNTGELFF. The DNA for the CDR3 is TGTGCCAGCAGCTTGGCCAGACTAGCGGGCAACACCGGGGAGCTGTTTTTT.

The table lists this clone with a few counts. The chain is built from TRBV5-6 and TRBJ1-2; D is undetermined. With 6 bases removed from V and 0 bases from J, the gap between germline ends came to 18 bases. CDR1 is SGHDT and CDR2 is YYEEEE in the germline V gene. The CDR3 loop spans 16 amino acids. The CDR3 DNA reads TGTGCCAGCAACACACGATTGAGCCCCTCTAACTATGGCTACACCTTC. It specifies CASNTRLSPSNYGYTF.

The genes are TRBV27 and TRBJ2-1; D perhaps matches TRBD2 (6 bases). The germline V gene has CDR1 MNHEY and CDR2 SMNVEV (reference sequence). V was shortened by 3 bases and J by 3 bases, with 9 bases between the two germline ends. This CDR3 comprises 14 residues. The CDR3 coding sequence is TGTGCCAGCAGTTTTTGGGGGGTCTACAATGAGCAGTTCTTC. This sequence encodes CASSFWGVYNEQFF.

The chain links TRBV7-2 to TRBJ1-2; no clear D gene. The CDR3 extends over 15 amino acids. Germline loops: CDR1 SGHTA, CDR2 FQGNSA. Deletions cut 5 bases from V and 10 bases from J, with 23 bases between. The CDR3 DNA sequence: TGTGCCAGCAGCGTACCCCAACGCTCACCTTTTAACTACACCTTC. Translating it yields CASSVPQRSPFNYTF.